This T cell receptor (beta chain) emerged from a study of control samples from healthy donors and cancer patients (dated by TCRdb to 2019 to 2021). The CDR3 numbers 13 residues from cysteine through phenylalanine. The entry retains the CDR3 DNA only, 39 bases that are in frame from base 1. CDR1 and CDR2 are drawn from the germline V gene: MGHRA, YSYEKL. V drops 3 bases and J drops 4 bases, leaving 9 bases in between. As regards this clone: There is no known antigen for this receptor. No qualities accompany the bases; no much larger clone lies one base away.

Libraries were built with the immunoSEQ multiplex PCR assay. The clones in this table, taken by TCRdb from immuneACCESS, are in-frame only. Not every clone is retained; where verified, under half of the shortfall comes from an unresolved V gene, and the cause of the rest is unknown. The sample table contains under 200,000 clones; only one count was recorded for about 94% of them. Together, the top ten hold 8.5% of the sample. This clonotype was obtained from a woman in her 40s in good health. The sample was blood. The chain links TRBV4-1 with TRBJ1-1; the D segment cannot be called with confidence. At the DNA level, the sequence is TGCGCCAGCAGCCAGTCCACCCTCACTGAAGCTTTCTTT. This yields the protein CASSQSTLTEAFF.